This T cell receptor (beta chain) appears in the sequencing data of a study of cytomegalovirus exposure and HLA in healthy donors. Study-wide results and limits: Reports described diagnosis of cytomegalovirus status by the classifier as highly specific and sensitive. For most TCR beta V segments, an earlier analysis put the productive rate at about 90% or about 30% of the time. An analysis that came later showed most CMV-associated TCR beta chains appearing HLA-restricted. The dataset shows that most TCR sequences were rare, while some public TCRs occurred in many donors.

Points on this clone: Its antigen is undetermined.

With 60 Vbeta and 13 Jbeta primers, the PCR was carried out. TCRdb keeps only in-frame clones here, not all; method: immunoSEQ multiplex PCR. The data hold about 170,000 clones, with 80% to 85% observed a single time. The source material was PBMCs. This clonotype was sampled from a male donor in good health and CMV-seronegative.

The CDR3 bases are TGTGCCAGCTCACCAGGGGGCAGCGTGTCTGAAGCTTTCTTT. Translated, it gives CASSPGGSVSEAFF. The chain is built from TRBV18 and TRBJ1-1; the D gene is possibly TRBD1 (6 bases). The germline V and J ends were trimmed by 2 bases and 6 bases, with 13 bases remaining between them. The CDR3 consists of 14 residues. Germline CDR1 KGHSH, CDR2 LQKENI.